The next 13 T cell receptor beta chains were all read from a single sample in a study of OX40 agonist ivuxolimab in advanced cancers. TCRdb's copy holds only in-frame clones and misses some; the assay was immunoSEQ multiplex PCR. The data show around 39,000 clones, less than 80% seen once. The sequenced sample was CD4+ or CD8+ T cells sorted from blood, obtained in a trial of the OX40 agonist ivuxolimab. These receptors were taken from an adult with an advanced solid tumor such as melanoma, head and neck, liver or kidney cancer.

The chain uses TRBV29-1 and TRBJ2-5; 7 bases agree with TRBD1. CDR1 and CDR2 (germline): SQVTM, ANQGSEA. With 5 bases clipped from V and 7 bases from J, the junction kept 7 bases outside the gene matches. There are 12 residues in the CDR3. The CDR3 DNA follows: TGCAGCGTTAGTGACAGGGTGGGGACCCAGTACTTC. Encoded protein: CSVSDRVGTQYF.

V and J are TRBV2 and TRBJ2-7; either TRBD1 or TRBD2 may supply D (5 bases each). CDR1 is SNHLY, CDR2 FYNNEI, per germline. The ends were cut back, 7 bases at V and 0 bases at J, with 16 bases in the middle. The CDR3 sequence is 15 residues long. CDR3 residues: CASKVGRQTSYEQYF. DNA for the CDR3: TGTGCCAGCAAGGTGGGGAGACAGACCTCCTACGAGCAGTACTTC.

The chain employs TRBV5-6 and TRBJ1-1, with D perhaps matching TRBD1 (5 bases). The germline CDR1 and CDR2 sequences are SGHDT and YYEEEE. The V and J ends lost 4 bases and 1 base respectively, with 11 bases between them. The CDR3 is 14 residues long. The CDR3 loop is CASSPPGQNTEAFF. The CDR3 DNA is TGTGCCAGCAGCCCACCAGGGCAGAACACTGAAGCTTTCTTT. Using reference TRBV5-6 and TRBJ1-1 for the parts outside the CDR3, the full variable domain is DAGVTQSPTHLIKTRGQQVTLRCSPKSGHDTVSWYQQALGQGPQFIFQYYEEEERQRGNFPDRFSGHQFPNYSSELNVNALLLGDSALYLCASSPPGQNTEAFFGQGTRLTVV.

The J gene is TRBJ2-2, the V gene TRBV19; D remains ambiguous. CDR1 is LNHDA and CDR2 is SQIVND in the germline V gene (reference sequence). The CDR3 is 15 amino acids. Trimming removed 1 base from V and 3 bases from J, with 9 bases in between. Here the CDR3 reads CASSIGGAYTGELFF. The DNA for the CDR3 is TGTGCCAGTAGTATAGGCGGCGCGTACACCGGGGAGCTGTTTTTT.

This clone has just a few counts. The rearrangement uses TRBV10-3 and TRBJ1-5; no clear D. This CDR3 comprises 13 residues. V was clipped by 0 bases and J by 4 bases, with 4 bases between them. CDR1 and CDR2 (germline): ENHRY, SYGVKD. The CDR3 DNA reads TGTGCCATCAGTGAGTCCCGTAATCAGCCCCAGCATTTT. It specifies CAISESRNQPQHF.

The CDR3 coding sequence is TGTGCCAGCAGATCAGGACGGTTTTCCTACGAGCAGTACTTC. Translation gives CASRSGRFSYEQYF. The rearrangement links TRBV11-1 to TRBJ2-7; D call uncertain. Trimming stripped 6 bases from V and 1 base from J, with 13 bases between. This CDR3 is built from 14 residues. CDR1 and CDR2 (germline): SGHAT, FQDESV (reference sequence).

Only one count was recorded for this clone. The rearrangement links TRBV29-1 to TRBJ2-3; no definite D call. The CDR3 is made up of 12 amino acids. Germline CDR1 and CDR2: SQVTM and ANQGSEA. Trimming stripped 6 bases from V and 0 bases from J, with 7 bases between. The CDR3 sequence: CSVLTSTDTQYF. Written as DNA, the CDR3 is TGCAGCGTACTCACTAGCACAGATACGCAGTATTTT.

The chain's CDR3 is CASSLNRNEQFF. CDR3 nucleotide sequence: TGTGCCAGCAGTCTTAATAGGAATGAGCAGTTCTTC. The chain recombines TRBV6-5 with TRBJ2-1; the D is unclear. This CDR3 comprises 12 residues. Germline lookup yields CDR1 MNHEY and CDR2 SVGAGI. The V end was cut by 5 bases, the J end by 7 bases, with 9 bases between.

The chain uses TRBV9 and TRBJ1-2; no clear D. In germline, CDR1 is SGDLS, CDR2 YYNGEE. V lost 0 bases and J 2 bases, leaving 5 bases between the germline ends. This CDR3 is 13 amino acids long. CDR3 amino acids: CASSVDPNYGYTF. The CDR3 DNA reads as TGTGCCAGCAGCGTAGACCCCAACTATGGCTACACCTTC.

The chain recombines TRBV11-2 with TRBJ1-3; D gene ambiguous. The CDR3 covers 13 residues. V lost 6 bases to trimming and J lost 0 bases, with 6 bases between them. CDR1 is SGHAT and CDR2 is FQNNGV in the germline V gene. The CDR3 DNA follows: TGTGCCAGCAGAGGACTCTCTGGAAACACCATATATTTT. Protein sequence: CASRGLSGNTIYF.

The V and J genes are TRBV30 and TRBJ2-7, with D perhaps given as TRBD1 or TRBD2 (6 bases each). The germline V gene encodes CDR1 GTSNPN and CDR2 SVGIG (reference sequence). V was shortened by 5 bases and J by 9 bases, with 17 bases between the two germline ends. CDR3 length: 12 residues. The CDR3 bases are TGTGCCTGGGCCTTCGAACAGGGAGGGCAGTACTTC. Translating gives CAWAFEQGGQYF. Full variable domain (remainder filled in from reference TRBV30 and TRBJ2-7): SQTIHQWPATLVQPVGSPLSLECTVEGTSNPNLYWYRQAAGRGLQLLFYSVGIGQISSEVPQNLSASRPQDRQFILSSKKLLLSDSGFYLCAWAFEQGGQYFGPGTRLTVT.

J is TRBJ2-5 and V is TRBV2, with D possibly TRBD2 on 6 matching bases. From germline, CDR1 is SNHLY and CDR2 FYNNEI. Trimming cost V 5 bases and J 3 bases, with 7 bases left between them. The CDR3 totals 12 residues. CDR3 loop: CASSWTKETQYF. DNA for the CDR3: TGTGCCAGCAGTTGGACTAAAGAGACCCAGTACTTC.

This clone has a single count. The chain joins TRBV28 to TRBJ2-7; D gene unclear. CDR1 and CDR2 from the germline V gene are MDHEN and SYDVKM. The ends were cut back, 7 bases at V and 0 bases at J, with 10 bases in the middle. CDR3 size: 13 residues. The CDR3 loop is CASNDVSSYEQYF. The DNA for the CDR3 is TGTGCCAGCAACGACGTGAGCTCCTACGAGCAGTACTTC.